The sequence of this T cell receptor (beta chain) was determined in a study of spatial heterogeneity in lung cancer. V dropped 3 bases and J dropped 1; count of bases not matched to a gene: 5. CDR3 length equals 15 residues. Germline CDR1 is SGHVS and CDR2 is FNYEAQ. Time point described: blood at routine non-recurrence follow-up after resection. Tumor, nontumor lung or frozen PBMC supplied whole RNA that was sequenced unsorted. This clonotype has more than one count but fewer than ten. Its antigen is not identified. In the library, each TCR cDNA molecule bore its own unique molecular identifier. TCRdb used MiXCR to reprocess the 5' RACE reads, holding one entry per CDR3 protein. Of 110,000 or so distinct CDR3 sequences listed, more than 10% are singletons. Overall study results and limits: Among blood samples, ubiquitous expanded tumor TCRs appeared more at resection than at follow-up.

The receptor comes from a female donor with early-stage non-small cell lung cancer. This chain uses TRBV7-6 with TRBJ1-1; 7 bases line up with TRBD1. Sequenced here: PBMCs, sampled at follow-up. In DNA form, the CDR3 reads TGTGCCAGCAGCTTCGGAGGACAGGCGAACACTGAAGCTTTCTTT. As protein: CASSFGGQANTEAFF.